The clone carrying this T cell receptor beta chain was found once. This sample was taken from a study of blood T cell repertoires in COVID-19. Study details: Italy, Spain and the United States were the sources of the convalescent and acute COVID-19 samples. T cells, B-cell-depleted T cells, or PBMCs provided the cDNA or gDNA that served as material.

How the authors handled the data: The authors estimated nucleated cell counts from reference gene primer amplification. Method: immunoSEQ multiplex PCR; TCRdb's copy keeps in-frame clones and lacks some. V, J and clone size reflect that table, while D and trimming were determined from the DNA. This table holds fewer than 200,000 clones, roughly 85% found once. Losses at the gene ends were 6 bases for V and 0 bases for J; bases not matched to a gene: 16. This CDR3 is 19 amino acids long. CDR1 is MNHEY, CDR2 SMNVEV, per germline (reference sequence). The sequenced material came from peripheral blood. This clonotype was sampled from a woman aged 70 to 79 with acute or convalescent COVID-19. The J gene is TRBJ2-1, the V gene TRBV27; 8 nucleotides match TRBD2. The CDR3 region is CASSNAGGFGPNSYNEQFF. As DNA, the CDR3 is TGTGCCAGCAGCAACGCGGGGGGATTTGGACCAAACTCCTACAATGAGCAGTTCTTC.